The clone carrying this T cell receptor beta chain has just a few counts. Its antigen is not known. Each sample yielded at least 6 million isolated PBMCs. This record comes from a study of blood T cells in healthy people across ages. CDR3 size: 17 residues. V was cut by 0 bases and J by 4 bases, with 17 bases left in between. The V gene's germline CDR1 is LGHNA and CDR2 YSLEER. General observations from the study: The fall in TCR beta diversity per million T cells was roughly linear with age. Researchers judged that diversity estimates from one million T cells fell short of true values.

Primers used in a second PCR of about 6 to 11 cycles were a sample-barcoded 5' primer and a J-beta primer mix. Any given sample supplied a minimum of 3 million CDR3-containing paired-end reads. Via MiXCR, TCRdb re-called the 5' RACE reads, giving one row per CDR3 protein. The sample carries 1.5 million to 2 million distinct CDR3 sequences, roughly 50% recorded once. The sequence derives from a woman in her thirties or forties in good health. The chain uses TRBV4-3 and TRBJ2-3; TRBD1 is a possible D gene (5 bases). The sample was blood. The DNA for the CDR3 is TGCGCCAGCAGCCAAGATTTCCCAGGCCAGGGCCCAGATACGCAGTATTTT. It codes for CASSQDFPGQGPDTQYF.